These T cell receptor beta chains were read from a single sample in a study of blood T cell repertoires in COVID-19. Sequenced by immunoSEQ multiplex PCR; TCRdb stores in-frame clones only, minus some. The profile shows some 180,000 clones, around 86% of them singletons. Sequenced sample: PBMCs or T cells enriched from blood (not recorded which). All receptors come from a woman aged 40-49 years in a cohort exposed to, infected with or recovered from COVID-19 (not recorded which). Each CDR3 is given with its conserved first and last residue. D genes are given only for firm matches. Expanded clones get a size class; other rows say once, few or many, or leave the size out.

D	J	V	size	CDR3	DNA
.	TRBJ1-2	TRBV9	.	CASSVATGSGGGYTF	TGTGCCAGCAGCGTAGCTACCGGTTCGGGGGGTGGCTACACCTTC
.	TRBJ1-3	TRBV9	.	CANTRGEGSSGNTIYF	TGTGCCAACACCCGTGGGGAGGGCTCCTCTGGAAACACCATATATTTT
.	TRBJ2-2	TRBV4-2	.	CASSQDQGGNTGELFF	TGTGCCAGCAGCCAAGACCAGGGGGGGAACACCGGGGAGCTGTTTTTT
.	TRBJ2-2	TRBV24-1	.	CATSDPLAGTGELFF	TGTGCCACCAGTGACCCTTTGGCGGGGACCGGGGAGCTGTTTTTT
TRBD2	TRBJ2-1	TRBV27	.	CASSLGLAASYNEQFF	TGTGCCAGCAGTTTGGGGCTAGCGGCCTCCTACAATGAGCAGTTCTTC
.	TRBJ1-2	TRBV7-9	.	CASSTISPGLTNYGYTF	TGTGCCAGCAGCACGATCTCTCCGGGACTGACTAACTATGGCTACACCTTC
.	TRBJ1-5	TRBV6-5	.	CASRPSLNQPQHF	TGTGCCAGCAGACCGTCCCTAAATCAGCCCCAGCATTTT
TRBD1	TRBJ1-2	TRBV4-2	once	CASSQTTGNYGYTF	TGTGCCAGCAGCCAGACGACAGGGAACTATGGCTACACCTTC
.	TRBJ1-2	TRBV6-5	.	CASSYKTGWSYGYTF	TGTGCCAGCAGTTATAAAACAGGGTGGAGCTATGGCTACACCTTC
TRBD2	TRBJ2-7	TRBV12-3/TRBV12-4	.	CASSASGLALYF	TGTGCCAGCAGTGCATCGGGACTAGCGCTGTACTTC
TRBD2	TRBJ2-2	TRBV25-1	.	CASREPTSGLFGSGELFF	TGTGCCAGCAGGGAACCTACTAGCGGGCTCTTCGGGAGCGGGGAGCTGTTTTTT
TRBD1	TRBJ2-4	TRBV27	.	CASSLSGTGLAKNIQYF	TGTGCCAGCAGTTTGTCCGGGACAGGGCTAGCCAAAAACATTCAGTACTTC
.	TRBJ1-5	TRBV11-2	.	CASSLGPGGRSNQPQHF	TGTGCCAGCAGCTTGGGCCCCGGGGGACGGAGCAATCAGCCCCAGCATTTT
TRBD2	TRBJ2-7	TRBV7-6	.	CASSPRGQLAGVPYEQYF	TGTGCCAGCAGCCCCCGGGGACAACTAGCGGGAGTTCCTTACGAGCAGTACTTC
.	TRBJ2-3	TRBV24-1	.	CATSDRLSADTQYF	TGTGCCACCAGTGACCGCTTAAGCGCTGATACGCAGTATTTT
.	TRBJ2-3	TRBV3-1/TRBV3-2	.	CASSQARGGLTDTQYF	TGTGCCAGCAGCCAAGCAAGGGGGGGCCTCACAGATACGCAGTATTTT
TRBD1	TRBJ2-7	TRBV15	.	CATSSASRGYEQYF	TGTGCCACCAGCAGTGCGAGCAGGGGGTACGAGCAGTACTTC
TRBD2	TRBJ2-7	TRBV13	.	CASSSPSGGGSYEQYF	TGTGCCAGCAGCTCCCCATCGGGGGGAGGAAGCTACGAGCAGTACTTC
TRBD2	TRBJ2-1	TRBV10-3	.	CAISSSREAYNEQFF	TGTGCCATCAGTTCTAGCCGGGAGGCCTACAATGAGCAGTTCTTC
TRBD1	TRBJ1-2	TRBV29-1	few	CSVFPGQSVNYGYTF	TGCAGCGTCTTTCCGGGACAGTCAGTTAACTATGGCTACACCTTC
TRBD1	TRBJ1-2	TRBV29-1	.	CSVRQGFEYGYTF	TGCAGCGTTCGACAGGGCTTTGAGTATGGCTACACCTTC
.	TRBJ1-1	TRBV7-9	.	CASSLSVDSLDAFF	TGTGCCAGCAGCTTATCGGTGGACAGTTTGGACGCTTTCTTT
TRBD1	TRBJ1-2	TRBV27	.	CASSEGTGFGYTF	TGTGCCAGCAGTGAAGGGACAGGGTTCGGCTACACCTTC
TRBD1	TRBJ2-1	TRBV3-1/TRBV3-2	.	CASSPGQGNFYNEQFF	TGTGCCAGCAGCCCGGGACAGGGAAATTTCTACAATGAGCAGTTCTTC